This T cell receptor beta chain was identified in a study of blood T cell repertoires in COVID-19. Study in general: Samples taken during acute and convalescent COVID-19 were collected in the United States, Italy and Spain. T cells, B-cell-depleted T cells, or PBMCs provided the cDNA or gDNA that served as material.

With V trimmed by 4 bases and J by 0 bases, 11 bases remained unmatched. This CDR3 is 18 amino acids long. Germline V CDR1 and CDR2: LGHNA, YNFKEQ. This clone was recorded only once. In the authors' methods: Quantification of nucleated cells was approximated via reference gene primer amplification. Sequencing was performed with immunoSEQ multiplex PCR; in TCRdb, only in-frame clones are kept and a portion is missing. That table gives V, J and clone size, and the DNA gave D and trimming. The repertoire consists of some 31,000 clones, with over 90% occurring once and the leading ten covering under 6.5%.

The chain links TRBV4-2 to TRBJ2-2, with 7 nucleotides matching TRBD2. The TCR comes from a human donor in a cohort sampled during active COVID-19. Sample: peripheral blood. CDR3 sequence: CASSPSQSSGANTGELFF. The CDR3 nucleotides read TGTGCCAGCAGCCCCTCCCAGTCCAGCGGGGCGAACACCGGGGAGCTGTTTTTT.